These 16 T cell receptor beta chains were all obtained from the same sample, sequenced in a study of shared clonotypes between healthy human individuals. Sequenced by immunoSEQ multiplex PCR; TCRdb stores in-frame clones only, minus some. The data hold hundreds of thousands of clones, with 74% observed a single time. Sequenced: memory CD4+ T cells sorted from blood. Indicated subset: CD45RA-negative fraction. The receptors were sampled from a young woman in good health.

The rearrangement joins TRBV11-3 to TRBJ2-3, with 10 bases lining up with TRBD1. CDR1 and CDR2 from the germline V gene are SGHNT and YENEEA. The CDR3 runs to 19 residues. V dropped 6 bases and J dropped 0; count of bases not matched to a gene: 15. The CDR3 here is CASSLAGQGGRLSTDTQYF. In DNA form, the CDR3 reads TGTGCCAGCAGTTTGGCCGGACAGGGGGGAAGGTTAAGCACAGATACGCAGTATTTT.

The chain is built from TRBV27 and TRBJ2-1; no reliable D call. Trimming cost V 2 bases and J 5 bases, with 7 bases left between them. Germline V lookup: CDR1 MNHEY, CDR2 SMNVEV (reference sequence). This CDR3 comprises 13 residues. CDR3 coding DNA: TGTGCCAGCAGTTTAGGCGCCCACAATGAGCAGTTCTTC. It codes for CASSLGAHNEQFF.

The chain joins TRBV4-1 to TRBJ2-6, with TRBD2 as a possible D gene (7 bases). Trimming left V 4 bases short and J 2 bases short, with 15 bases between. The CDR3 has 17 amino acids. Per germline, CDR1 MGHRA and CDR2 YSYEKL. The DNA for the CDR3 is TGCGCCAGCAGCCCTCAGGCGGGGGCGGCTGGGGCCAACGTCCTGACTTTC. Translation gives CASSPQAGAAGANVLTF.

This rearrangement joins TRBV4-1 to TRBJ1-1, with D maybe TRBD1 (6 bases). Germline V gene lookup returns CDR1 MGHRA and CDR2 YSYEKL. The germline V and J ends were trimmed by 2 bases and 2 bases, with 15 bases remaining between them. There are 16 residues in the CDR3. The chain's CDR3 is CASSQPTGKENTEAFF. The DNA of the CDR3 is TGCGCCAGCAGCCAACCAACAGGGAAAGAAAACACTGAAGCTTTCTTT.

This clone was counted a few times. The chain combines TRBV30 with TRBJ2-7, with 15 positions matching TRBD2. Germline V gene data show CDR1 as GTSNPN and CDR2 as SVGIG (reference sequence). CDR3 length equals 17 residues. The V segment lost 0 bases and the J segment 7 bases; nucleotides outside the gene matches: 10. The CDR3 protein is CAWSVYGGTSGRREQYF. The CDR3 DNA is TGTGCCTGGAGTGTATACGGAGGGACTAGCGGGAGGAGGGAGCAGTACTTC.

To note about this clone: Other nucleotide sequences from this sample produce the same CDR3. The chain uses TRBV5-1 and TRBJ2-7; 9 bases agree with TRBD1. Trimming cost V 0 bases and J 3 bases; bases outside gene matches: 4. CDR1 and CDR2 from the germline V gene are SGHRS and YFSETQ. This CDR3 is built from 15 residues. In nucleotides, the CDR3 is TGCGCCAGCAGCTTGGCCGGGACAGGGTTCTACGAGCAGTACTTC. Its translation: CASSLAGTGFYEQYF.

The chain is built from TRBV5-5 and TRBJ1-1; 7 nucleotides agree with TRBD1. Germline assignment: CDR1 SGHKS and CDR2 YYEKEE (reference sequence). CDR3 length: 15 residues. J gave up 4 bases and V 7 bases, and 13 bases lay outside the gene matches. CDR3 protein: CASLPIRGVITEAFF. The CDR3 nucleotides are TGTGCCAGCCTACCCATCAGGGGGGTGATCACTGAAGCTTTCTTT.

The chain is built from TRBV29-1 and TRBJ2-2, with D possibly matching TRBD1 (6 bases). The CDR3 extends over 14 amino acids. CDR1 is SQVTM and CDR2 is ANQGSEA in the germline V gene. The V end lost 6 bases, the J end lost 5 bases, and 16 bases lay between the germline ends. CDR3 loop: CSVQGFFGTGELFF. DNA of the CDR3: TGCAGCGTCCAGGGGTTCTTTGGAACCGGGGAGCTGTTTTTT.

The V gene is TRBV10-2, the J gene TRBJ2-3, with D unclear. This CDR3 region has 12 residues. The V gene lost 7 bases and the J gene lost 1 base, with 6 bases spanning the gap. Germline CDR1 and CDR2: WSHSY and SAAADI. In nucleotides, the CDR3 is TGCGCCAGCAAGAGGCGCACAGATACGCAGTATTTT. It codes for CASKRRTDTQYF.

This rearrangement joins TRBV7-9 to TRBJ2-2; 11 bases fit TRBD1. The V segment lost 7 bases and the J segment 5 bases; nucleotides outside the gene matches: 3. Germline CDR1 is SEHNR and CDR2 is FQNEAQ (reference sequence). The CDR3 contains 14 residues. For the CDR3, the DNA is TGTGCCAGCACCCGGGACAGGGGGACCGGGGAGCTGTTTTTT. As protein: CASTRDRGTGELFF. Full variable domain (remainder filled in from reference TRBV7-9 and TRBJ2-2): DTGVSQNPRHKITKRGQNVTFRCDPISEHNRLYWYRQTLGQGPEFLTYFQNEAQLEKSRLLSDRFSAERPKGSFSTLEIQRTEQGDSAMYLCASTRDRGTGELFFGEGSRLTVL.

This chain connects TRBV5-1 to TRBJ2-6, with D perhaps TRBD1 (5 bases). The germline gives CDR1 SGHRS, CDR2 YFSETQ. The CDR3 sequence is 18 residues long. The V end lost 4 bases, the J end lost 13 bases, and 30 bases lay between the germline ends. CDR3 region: CASSKGMGPRIYFMVLTF. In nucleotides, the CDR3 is TGCGCCAGCAGCAAAGGAATGGGGCCTAGAATTTATTTTATGGTCCTGACTTTC.

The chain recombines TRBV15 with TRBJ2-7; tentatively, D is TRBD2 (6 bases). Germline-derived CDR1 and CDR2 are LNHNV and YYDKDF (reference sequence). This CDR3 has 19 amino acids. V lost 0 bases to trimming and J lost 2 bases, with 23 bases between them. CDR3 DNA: TGTGCCACCAGCAGAGATAAAGTAGCGGTGACTTCGGTCACCTACGAGCAGTACTTC. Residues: CATSRDKVAVTSVTYEQYF.

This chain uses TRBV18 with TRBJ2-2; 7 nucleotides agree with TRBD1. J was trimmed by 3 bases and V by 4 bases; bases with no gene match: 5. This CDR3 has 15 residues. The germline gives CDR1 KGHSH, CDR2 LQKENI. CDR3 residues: CASSRRQGDTGELFF. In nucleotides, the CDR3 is TGTGCCAGCTCACGAAGACAGGGAGACACCGGGGAGCTGTTTTTT.

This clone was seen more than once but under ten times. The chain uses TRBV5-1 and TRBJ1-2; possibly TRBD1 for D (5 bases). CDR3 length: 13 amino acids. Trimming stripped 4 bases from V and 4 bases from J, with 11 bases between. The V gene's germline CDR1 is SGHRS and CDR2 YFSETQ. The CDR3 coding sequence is TGCGCCAGCAGCCGGGGGGGTAGCTATGGCTACACCTTC. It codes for CASSRGGSYGYTF.

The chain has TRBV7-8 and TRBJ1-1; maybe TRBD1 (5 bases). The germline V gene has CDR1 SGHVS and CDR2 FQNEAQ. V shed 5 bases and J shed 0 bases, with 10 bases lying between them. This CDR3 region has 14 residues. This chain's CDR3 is CASSAPTVNTEAFF. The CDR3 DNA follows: TGTGCCAGCAGCGCCCCGACAGTGAACACTGAAGCTTTCTTT. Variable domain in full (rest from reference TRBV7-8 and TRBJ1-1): GAGVSQSPRYKVAKRGQDVALRCDPISGHVSLFWYQQALGQGPEFLTYFQNEAQLDKSGLPSDRFFAERPEGSVSTLKIQRTQQEDSAVYLCASSAPTVNTEAFFGQGTRLTVV.

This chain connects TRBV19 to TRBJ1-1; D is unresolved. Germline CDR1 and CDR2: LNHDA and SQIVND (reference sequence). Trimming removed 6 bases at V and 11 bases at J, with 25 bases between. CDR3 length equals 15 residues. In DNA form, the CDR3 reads TGTGCCAGTAGATCCGTGGGGAGGTCCAATCCGGAGGCTTTCTTT. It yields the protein CASRSVGRSNPEAFF.